A selection of T cell receptor beta chains follows, all from one sample in a study of a mutant IDH1 vaccine in newly diagnosed glioma. TCRdb's table, derived via immunoSEQ multiplex PCR, lists solely in-frame clones and lacks some. This sample has 25,000 to 35,000 clones, with around 90% found just once. No antigen has been assigned to these receptors. The sample in question was PBMCs, obtained from a glioma patient whose treatment included an IDH1 peptide vaccine. The receptor source for this set is a man aged 18 to 29 with glioma. CDR3s include the opening cysteine and the closing phenylalanine or tryptophan. Each record gives: V gene, clone size, J gene, D gene, CDR3 protein, CDR3 DNA. D genes are given only for firm matches. Where a row states a size, it is once, few, many or the class of an expanded clone; other rows omit it.

V: TRBV7-9
size: -
J: TRBJ1-5
D: -
CDR3: CASSEGRGNQPQHF
DNA: TGTGCCAGCAGCGAGGGCCGGGGCAATCAGCCCCAGCATTTT

V: TRBV29-1
size: -
J: TRBJ1-1
D: -
CDR3: CSVFPPGTEAFF
DNA: TGCAGCGTTTTCCCCCCCGGCACTGAAGCTTTCTTT

V: TRBV30
size: few
J: TRBJ2-6
D: TRBD2
CDR3: CAWSVLAGGPGANVLTF
DNA: TGTGCCTGGAGTGTTCTAGCGGGAGGGCCCGGGGCCAACGTCCTGACTTTC

V: TRBV5-1
size: -
J: TRBJ2-3
D: TRBD2
CDR3: CASSRASGRTDTQYF
DNA: TGCGCCAGCAGCCGAGCTAGCGGGCGCACAGATACGCAGTATTTT

V: TRBV28
size: -
J: TRBJ1-4
D: -
CDR3: CASSLTGNANEKLFF
DNA: TGTGCCAGCAGTTTAACGGGGAACGCTAATGAAAAACTGTTTTTT

V: TRBV6-5
size: once
J: TRBJ2-7
D: -
CDR3: CASGSAGRRPVEQYF
DNA: TGTGCCAGCGGTTCCGCGGGACGTCGGCCCGTCGAGCAGTACTTC

V: TRBV6-1
size: -
J: TRBJ2-1
D: -
CDR3: CASSIRASSYNEQFF
DNA: TGTGCCAGCAGTATAAGGGCAAGCTCCTACAATGAGCAGTTCTTC

V: TRBV10-3
size: -
J: TRBJ1-1
D: TRBD1
CDR3: CAISEGQGDTEAFF
DNA: TGTGCCATCAGTGAAGGACAGGGTGACACTGAAGCTTTCTTT

V: TRBV29-1
size: medium-sized
J: TRBJ2-1
D: -
CDR3: CSVAGPGDHNEQFF
DNA: TGCAGCGTTGCTGGGCCAGGGGACCACAATGAGCAGTTCTTC

V: TRBV4-1
size: -
J: TRBJ1-4
D: TRBD1
CDR3: CASSHDRGPNEKLFF
DNA: TGCGCCAGCAGCCATGACAGGGGGCCTAATGAAAAACTGTTTTTT

V: TRBV30
size: -
J: TRBJ1-3
D: -
CDR3: CAWSPDGRSGNTIYF
DNA: TGTGCCTGGAGTCCGGACGGACGCTCTGGAAACACCATATATTTT

V: TRBV19
size: -
J: TRBJ2-5
D: -
CDR3: CASSGQFDATQYF
DNA: TGTGCCAGTAGTGGACAGTTCGATGCGACCCAGTACTTC

V: TRBV19
size: -
J: TRBJ2-2
D: -
CDR3: CASSILGTGELFF
DNA: TGTGCCAGTAGTATTCTGGGTACCGGGGAGCTGTTTTTT

V: TRBV29-1
size: -
J: TRBJ2-7
D: TRBD1
CDR3: CSVVTGLGYEQYF
DNA: TGCAGCGTGGTGACAGGGCTAGGGTACGAGCAGTACTTC

V: TRBV5-6
size: -
J: TRBJ1-2
D: TRBD1
CDR3: CASSLGDRANYGYTF
DNA: TGTGCCAGCAGCTTGGGGGACAGGGCTAACTATGGCTACACCTTC

V: TRBV7-9
size: -
J: TRBJ1-1
D: -
CDR3: CASSLGGGPPEAFF
DNA: TGTGCCAGCAGCTTAGGGGGCGGTCCCCCTGAAGCTTTCTTT

V: TRBV4-1
size: -
J: TRBJ1-3
D: TRBD1
CDR3: CASSQAPLRTGHSGNTIYF
DNA: TGCGCCAGCAGCCAAGCCCCACTGAGGACAGGCCATTCTGGAAACACCATATATTTT

V: TRBV5-5
size: -
J: TRBJ1-1
D: -
CDR3: CASSLLDYTEAFF
DNA: TGTGCCAGCAGCTTGTTGGATTACACTGAAGCTTTCTTT

V: TRBV4-3
size: few
J: TRBJ1-2
D: -
CDR3: CASSQDRGSNYGYTF
DNA: TGCGCCAGCAGCCAAGATAGGGGGTCTAACTATGGCTACACCTTC

V: TRBV4-3
size: -
J: TRBJ2-7
D: -
CDR3: CASSQDRAGNYEQYF
DNA: TGCGCCAGCAGCCAAGATAGGGCGGGAAACTACGAGCAGTACTTC

V: TRBV9
size: -
J: TRBJ2-3
D: -
CDR3: CASSVDHDPSTDTQYF
DNA: TGTGCCAGCAGCGTAGACCATGACCCTTCCACAGATACGCAGTATTTT

V: TRBV7-2
size: -
J: TRBJ2-7
D: -
CDR3: CASSQTSYEQYF
DNA: TGTGCCAGCAGCCAGACCTCCTACGAGCAGTACTTC

V: TRBV7-9
size: -
J: TRBJ2-5
D: -
CDR3: CASSLVDVQKTQYF
DNA: TGTGCCAGCAGCTTGGTGGACGTTCAAAAGACCCAGTACTTC

V: TRBV27
size: -
J: TRBJ1-4
D: -
CDR3: CASSSFPPGGEEKLFF
DNA: TGTGCCAGCAGTTCTTTCCCGCCGGGAGGAGAAGAAAAACTGTTTTTT

V: TRBV5-6
size: few
J: TRBJ2-1
D: -
CDR3: CASSLRGTSYNEQFF
DNA: TGTGCCAGCAGCTTAAGGGGAACCTCCTACAATGAGCAGTTCTTC

V: TRBV30
size: -
J: TRBJ2-1
D: TRBD1
CDR3: CARRDRGYNEQFF
DNA: TGTGCCCGCCGGGACAGGGGTTACAATGAGCAGTTCTTC

V: TRBV18
size: -
J: TRBJ2-7
D: -
CDR3: CASSPPEGIGEQYF
DNA: TGTGCCAGCTCACCACCGGAAGGGATCGGCGAGCAGTACTTC

V: TRBV5-6
size: once
J: TRBJ1-4
D: TRBD1
CDR3: CASSPRGYGEKLFF
DNA: TGTGCCAGCAGCCCCAGGGGGTACGGTGAAAAACTGTTTTTT